Listed here are 11 T cell receptor beta chains from one sample, sequenced in a study of shared clonotypes between healthy human individuals. CD45RO-negative, CCR7-selected cells formed the naive CD8 fraction, which excluded terminally differentiated effector memory CD45RA+ cells. TCRdb keeps only in-frame clones here, not all; method: immunoSEQ multiplex PCR. The data hold about 870,000 clones, with nearly 95% observed a single time. Sequencing input: naive CD8+ T cells sorted from blood. The receptor set was obtained from a man aged 25-45 years in good health.

The chain recombines TRBV27 with TRBJ1-5; D not resolved. The CDR3 spans 15 residues. From germline, CDR1 is MNHEY and CDR2 SMNVEV (reference sequence). V gave up 2 bases and J gave up 1 base, with 9 bases separating them. CDR3 nucleotide sequence: TGTGCCAGCAGTTTAAGGGCCAGAAGCAATCAGCCCCAGCATTTT. This sequence encodes CASSLRARSNQPQHF.

The V and J genes are TRBV10-3 and TRBJ1-1; 9 bases match TRBD1. The CDR3 spans 14 residues. J lost 5 bases, V lost 6 bases, and 7 bases had no gene match. The germline V gene has CDR1 ENHRY and CDR2 SYGVKD. This CDR3 reads CAIRQDRGITEAFF. The DNA for the CDR3 is TGTGCCATCAGACAGGACAGGGGAATTACTGAAGCTTTCTTT.

The rearrangement joins TRBV9 to TRBJ2-7; tentative D call: TRBD2 (6 bases). The germline gives CDR1 SGDLS, CDR2 YYNGEE. The CDR3 runs to 14 residues. V lost 0 bases and J 3 bases, leaving 10 bases between the germline ends. CDR3 in amino acids: CASSVAAGHYEQYF. CDR3 coding DNA: TGTGCCAGCAGCGTAGCAGCGGGCCACTACGAGCAGTACTTC.

V gene TRBV27 combines with J gene TRBJ2-7; 7 nucleotides align to TRBD1. The CDR3 loop spans 17 amino acids. Germline CDR1 MNHEY, CDR2 SMNVEV (reference sequence). V shed 5 bases, J shed 5 bases, and the junction held 18 bases outside the gene matches. CDR3 amino acids: CASSVSPRGLRDDEQYF. CDR3 DNA: TGTGCCAGCAGTGTCTCCCCTAGGGGGCTAAGGGATGACGAGCAGTACTTC.

The chain couples TRBV13 to TRBJ1-4; D is uncertain. Trimming left V 4 bases short and J 6 bases short, with 15 bases between. Germline V gene sequence: CDR1 PRHDT, CDR2 FYEKMQ (reference sequence). The CDR3 contains 15 residues. CDR3 in amino acids: CASSSGVTSYEKLFF. The DNA of the CDR3 is TGTGCCAGCAGCTCGGGTGTGACATCATATGAAAAACTGTTTTTT.

The chain carries TRBV30 and TRBJ2-3; the match to TRBD1 covers 11 bases. The CDR3 length is 18 residues. In germline, CDR1 is GTSNPN, CDR2 SVGIG (reference sequence). Germline trimming cut 3 bases from V and 3 bases from J; bases unmatched to any gene: 14. This CDR3 reads CAWRARDRGRRWTDTQYF. The CDR3 region has the DNA TGTGCCTGGAGAGCACGGGACAGGGGGAGGAGGTGGACAGATACGCAGTATTTT.

V and J are TRBV11-2 and TRBJ2-7, with 8 bases matching TRBD2. In germline, CDR1 is SGHAT, CDR2 FQNNGV. J gave up 2 bases and V 3 bases, and 9 bases lay outside the gene matches. This CDR3 has 16 amino acids. The CDR3 protein is CASSFPGTSAPYEQYF. The CDR3 region has the DNA TGTGCCAGCAGCTTCCCCGGGACTAGTGCTCCCTACGAGCAGTACTTC.

The CDR3 protein is CASSLASNRAFREQFF. Written as DNA, the CDR3 is TGTGCCAGCAGCTTAGCTTCGAACCGAGCGTTCAGGGAGCAGTTCTTC. The chain joins TRBV7-9 to TRBJ2-1; D gene uncertain. Germline CDR1 and CDR2: SEHNR and FQNEAQ (reference sequence). The CDR3 extends over 16 amino acids. Trimming shortened V by 0 bases and J by 10 bases, and 19 bases separated the two germline ends.

This sequence joins TRBV6-1 and TRBJ2-3, with D maybe TRBD1 (5 bases). CDR3 size: 15 residues. Between the trimmed V and J ends, which lost 6 bases and 3 bases, there was a span of 16 bases. In germline, CDR1 is MNHNS, CDR2 SASEGT. CDR3 sequence (DNA): TGTGCCAGCAGCCAGACAGTAATCCCGACAGATACGCAGTATTTT. Protein product: CASSQTVIPTDTQYF.

Remarks on this clone: Other DNA sequences in the same sample also yield this CDR3. This chain links TRBV5-1 with TRBJ2-7, with D perhaps TRBD1 (6 bases). Trimming removed 3 bases at V and 1 base at J, with 8 bases between. The CDR3 length is 13 residues. Germline V gives CDR1 SGHRS, CDR2 YFSETQ. The chain's CDR3 is CASSWTVSYEQYF. The CDR3 DNA follows: TGCGCCAGCAGCTGGACAGTTTCCTACGAGCAGTACTTC.

The gene calls are TRBV6-1 and TRBJ1-5; 9 bases fit TRBD1. V lost 4 bases and J lost 2; bases outside the gene matches: 0. In germline, CDR1 is MNHNS, CDR2 SASEGT. CDR3 size: 14 residues. CDR3 sequence: CASSGTGGNQPQHF. The CDR3 DNA reads TGTGCCAGCAGTGGGACAGGGGGCAATCAGCCCCAGCATTTT.